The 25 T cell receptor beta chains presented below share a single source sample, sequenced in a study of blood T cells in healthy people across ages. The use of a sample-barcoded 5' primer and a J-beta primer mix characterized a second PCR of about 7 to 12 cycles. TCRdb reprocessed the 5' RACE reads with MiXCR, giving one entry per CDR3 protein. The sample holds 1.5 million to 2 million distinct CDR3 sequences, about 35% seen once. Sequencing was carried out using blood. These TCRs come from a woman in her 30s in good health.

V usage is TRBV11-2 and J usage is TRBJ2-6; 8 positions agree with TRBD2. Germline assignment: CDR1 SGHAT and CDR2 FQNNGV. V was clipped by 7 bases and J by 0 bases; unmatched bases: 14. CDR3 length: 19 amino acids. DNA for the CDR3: TGTGCCAGCACCCGCTCCCACAGCGGGGGCAGCTCTGGGGCCAACGTCCTGACTTTC. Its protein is CASTRSHSGGSSGANVLTF.

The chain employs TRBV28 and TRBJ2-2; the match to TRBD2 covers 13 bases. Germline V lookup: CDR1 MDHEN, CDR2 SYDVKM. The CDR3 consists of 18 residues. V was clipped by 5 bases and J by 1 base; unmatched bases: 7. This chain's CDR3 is CASSLPGLAGRNTGELFF. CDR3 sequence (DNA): TGTGCCAGCAGTCTGCCGGGACTAGCGGGGCGGAACACCGGGGAGCTGTTTTTT.

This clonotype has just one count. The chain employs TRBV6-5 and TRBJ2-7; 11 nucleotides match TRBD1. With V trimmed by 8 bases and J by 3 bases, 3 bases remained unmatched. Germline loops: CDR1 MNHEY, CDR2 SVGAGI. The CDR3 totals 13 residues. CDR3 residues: CASFGTGGYEQYF. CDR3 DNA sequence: TGTGCCAGCTTTGGGACAGGGGGCTACGAGCAGTACTTC.

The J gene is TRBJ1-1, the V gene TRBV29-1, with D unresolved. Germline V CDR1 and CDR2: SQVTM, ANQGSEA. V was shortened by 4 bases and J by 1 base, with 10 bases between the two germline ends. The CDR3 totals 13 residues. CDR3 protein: CSVVRRANTEAFF. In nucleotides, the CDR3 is TGCAGCGTTGTTCGGAGGGCGAACACTGAAGCTTTCTTT.

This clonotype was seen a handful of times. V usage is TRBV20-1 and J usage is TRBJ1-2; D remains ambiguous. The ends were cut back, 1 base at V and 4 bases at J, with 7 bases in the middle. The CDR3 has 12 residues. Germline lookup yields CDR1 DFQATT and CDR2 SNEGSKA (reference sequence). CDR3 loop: CSARGPAYGYTF. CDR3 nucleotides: TGCAGTGCTAGAGGTCCGGCCTATGGCTACACCTTC.

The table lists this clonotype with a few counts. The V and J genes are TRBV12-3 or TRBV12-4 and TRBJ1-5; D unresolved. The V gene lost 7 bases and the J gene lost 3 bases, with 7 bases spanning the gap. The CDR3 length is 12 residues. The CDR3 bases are TGTGCCAGCATGACCGCCAATCAGCCCCAGCATTTT. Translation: CASMTANQPQHF.

The CDR3: CASSQAGRAGYGYTF. CDR3 coding DNA: TGCGCCAGCAGCCAAGCGGGGAGGGCGGGCTATGGCTACACCTTC. The J gene is TRBJ1-2, the V gene TRBV4-1; D remains unclear. CDR3 size: 15 residues. Looked up from germline, CDR1 is MGHRA and CDR2 is YSYEKL. V dropped 1 base and J dropped 4 bases, with 13 bases sitting between them.

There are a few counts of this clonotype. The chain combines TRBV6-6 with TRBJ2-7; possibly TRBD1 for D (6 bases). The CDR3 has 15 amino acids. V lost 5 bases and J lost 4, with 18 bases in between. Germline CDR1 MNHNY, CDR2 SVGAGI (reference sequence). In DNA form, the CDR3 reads TGTGCCAGCAGTCCACGGACAGTGAGTACGTACGAGCAGTACTTC. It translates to CASSPRTVSTYEQYF.

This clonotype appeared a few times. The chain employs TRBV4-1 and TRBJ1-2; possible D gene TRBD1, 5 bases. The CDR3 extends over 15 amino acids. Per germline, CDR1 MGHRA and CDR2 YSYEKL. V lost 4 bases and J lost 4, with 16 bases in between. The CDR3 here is CASSPLSQDIYGYTF. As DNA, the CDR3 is TGCGCCAGCAGCCCCCTCTCGCAGGACATCTATGGCTACACCTTC.

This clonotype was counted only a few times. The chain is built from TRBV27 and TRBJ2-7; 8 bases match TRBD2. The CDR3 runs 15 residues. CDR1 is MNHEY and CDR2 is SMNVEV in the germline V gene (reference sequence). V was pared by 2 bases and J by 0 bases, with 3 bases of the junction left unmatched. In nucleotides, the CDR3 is TGTGCCAGCAGTTTAATAGCGGGGTACTCCTACGAGCAGTACTTC. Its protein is CASSLIAGYSYEQYF.

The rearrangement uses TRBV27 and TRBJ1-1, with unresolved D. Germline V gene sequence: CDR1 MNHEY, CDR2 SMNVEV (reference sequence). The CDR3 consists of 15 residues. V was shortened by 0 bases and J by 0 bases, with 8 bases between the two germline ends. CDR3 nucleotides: TGTGCCAGCAGTTTATCGCTCAGTGTGAACACTGAAGCTTTCTTT. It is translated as CASSLSLSVNTEAFF.

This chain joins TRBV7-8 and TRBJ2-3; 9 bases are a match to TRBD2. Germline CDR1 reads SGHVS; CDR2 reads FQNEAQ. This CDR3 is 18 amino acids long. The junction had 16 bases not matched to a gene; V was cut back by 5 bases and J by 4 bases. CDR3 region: CASSLHPVAGVVSDTQYF. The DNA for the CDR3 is TGTGCCAGCAGCCTTCACCCTGTAGCGGGAGTAGTTTCAGATACGCAGTATTTT.

As DNA, the CDR3 is TGTGCCATCAGTGAGGCAGGCTCTGGAAACACCATATATTTT. As protein: CAISEAGSGNTIYF. The chain carries TRBV10-3 and TRBJ1-3; D unclear. V was trimmed by 2 bases and J by 0 bases, leaving 5 bases between them. Germline V gene lookup returns CDR1 ENHRY and CDR2 SYGVKD. CDR3 length equals 14 residues.

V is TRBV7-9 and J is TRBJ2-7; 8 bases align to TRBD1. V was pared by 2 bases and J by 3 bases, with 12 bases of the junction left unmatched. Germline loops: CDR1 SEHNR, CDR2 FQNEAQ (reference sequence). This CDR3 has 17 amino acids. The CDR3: CASSLFSGTGQYYEQYF. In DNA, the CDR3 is TGTGCCAGCAGCTTATTCAGTGGGACAGGTCAGTACTACGAGCAGTACTTC.

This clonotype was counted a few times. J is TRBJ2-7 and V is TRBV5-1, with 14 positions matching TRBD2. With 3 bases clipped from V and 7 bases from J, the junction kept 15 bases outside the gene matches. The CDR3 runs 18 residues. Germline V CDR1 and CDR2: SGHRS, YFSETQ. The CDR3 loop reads CASSSGLAGGRVYNEQYF. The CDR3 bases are TGCGCCAGCAGCTCCGGACTAGCGGGGGGCCGGGTCTACAATGAGCAGTACTTC.

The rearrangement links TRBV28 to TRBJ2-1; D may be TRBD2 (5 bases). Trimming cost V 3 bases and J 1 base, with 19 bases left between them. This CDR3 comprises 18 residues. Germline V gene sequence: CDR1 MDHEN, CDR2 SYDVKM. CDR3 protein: CASSFSGRWGVSYNEQFF. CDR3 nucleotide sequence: TGTGCCAGCAGTTTTTCTGGTCGTTGGGGAGTATCCTACAATGAGCAGTTCTTC.

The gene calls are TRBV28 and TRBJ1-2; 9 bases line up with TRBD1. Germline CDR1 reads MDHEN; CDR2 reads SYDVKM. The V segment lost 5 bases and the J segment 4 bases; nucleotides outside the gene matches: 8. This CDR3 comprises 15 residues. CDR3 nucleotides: TGTGCCAGCAGTCCCAACAGGGGGCATGGCTATGGCTACACCTTC. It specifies CASSPNRGHGYGYTF.

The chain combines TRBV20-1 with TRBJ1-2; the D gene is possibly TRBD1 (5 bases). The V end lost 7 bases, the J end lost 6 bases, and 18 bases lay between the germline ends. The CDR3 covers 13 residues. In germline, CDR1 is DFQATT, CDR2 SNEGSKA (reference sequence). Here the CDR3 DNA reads TGCAGTGGGACAAGCTATACAGAAAATGGCTACACCTTC. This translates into CSGTSYTENGYTF.

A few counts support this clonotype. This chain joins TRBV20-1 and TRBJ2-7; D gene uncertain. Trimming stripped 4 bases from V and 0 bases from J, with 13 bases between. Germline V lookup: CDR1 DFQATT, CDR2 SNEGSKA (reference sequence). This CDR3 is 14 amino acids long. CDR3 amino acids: CSATTPQSSYEQYF. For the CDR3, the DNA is TGCAGTGCTACGACACCCCAGAGCTCCTACGAGCAGTACTTC.

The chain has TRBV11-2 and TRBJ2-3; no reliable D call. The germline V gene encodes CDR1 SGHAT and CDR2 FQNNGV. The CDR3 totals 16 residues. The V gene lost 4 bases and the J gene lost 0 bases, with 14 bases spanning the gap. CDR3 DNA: TGTGCCAGCAGCTCCATCAGGTTCTCTAGCACAGATACGCAGTATTTT. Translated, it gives CASSSIRFSSTDTQYF.

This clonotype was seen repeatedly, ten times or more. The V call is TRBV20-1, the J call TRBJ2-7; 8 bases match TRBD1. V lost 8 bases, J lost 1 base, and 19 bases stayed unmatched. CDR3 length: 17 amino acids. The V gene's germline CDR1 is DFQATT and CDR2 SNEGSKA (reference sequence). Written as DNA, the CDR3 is TGCAGTACAAATCCGGGACAGGTGGCCGCCGGGTCCTACGAGCAGTACTTC. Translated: CSTNPGQVAAGSYEQYF.

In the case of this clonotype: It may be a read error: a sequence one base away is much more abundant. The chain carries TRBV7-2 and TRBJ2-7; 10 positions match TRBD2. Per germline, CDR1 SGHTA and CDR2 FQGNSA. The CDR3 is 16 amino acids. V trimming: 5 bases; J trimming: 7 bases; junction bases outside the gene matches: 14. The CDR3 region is CASSPSSGRRSNEQYF. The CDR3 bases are TGTGCCAGCAGCCCGTCTAGCGGGAGAAGATCCAATGAGCAGTACTTC.

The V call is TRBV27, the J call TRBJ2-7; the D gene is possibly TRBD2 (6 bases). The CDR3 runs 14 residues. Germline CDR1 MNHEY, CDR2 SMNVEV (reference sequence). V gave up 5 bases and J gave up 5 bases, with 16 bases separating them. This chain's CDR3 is CASSRISGLNEQYF. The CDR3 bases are TGTGCCAGCAGTCGGATTAGCGGACTTAACGAGCAGTACTTC.

CDR3 DNA: TGTGCCAGCAGGGCCGGAAACGTCTACGAGCAGTACTTC. Translating gives CASRAGNVYEQYF. The chain recombines TRBV6-6 with TRBJ2-7; unclear D gene. Trimming left V 6 bases short and J 3 bases short, with 12 bases between. The CDR3 length is 13 residues. Germline V gives CDR1 MNHNY, CDR2 SVGAGI (reference sequence).

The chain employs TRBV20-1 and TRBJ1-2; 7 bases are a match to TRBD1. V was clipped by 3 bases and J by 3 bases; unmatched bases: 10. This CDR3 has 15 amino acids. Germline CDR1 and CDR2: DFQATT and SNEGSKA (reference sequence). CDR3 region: CSARDGTDLYYGYTF. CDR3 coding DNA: TGCAGTGCTAGGGACGGGACAGATTTATACTATGGCTACACCTTC.